This passage covers 5 T cell receptor beta chains from one sample sequenced in a study of shared clonotypes between healthy human individuals (dated by TCRdb to 2020 to 2022). Receptor amplification or capture employed the immunoSEQ multiplex PCR assay. TCRdb took this table from immuneACCESS and kept in-frame rearrangements with V and J called. Such tables lack part of the clones; where checked against another copy, unresolved V genes explain under half of the gap, and the rest is unexplained. Present in this sample are around 2,000,000 clones, just under 95% of which were seen just once. Around 1.2% of the sample rests with the top ten. CD8 naive samples were obtained by positive selection for CCR7 among CD45RO-negative cells, yielding a CD45RA+CCR7+ population from which TemRA cells were excluded. Sequenced sample: naive CD8+ T cells sorted from blood. What the cell subset or site label conveys for this sample: CD45RA+CCR7+. The receptor set was obtained from a young man in good health.

The rearrangement joins TRBV28 to TRBJ1-5; maybe TRBD1 (5 bases). Looked up from germline, CDR1 is MDHEN and CDR2 is SYDVKM. V lost 6 bases, J lost 0 bases, and 12 bases lay in between. The CDR3 contains 15 residues. The CDR3 DNA reads TGTGCCAGCAGGGCGGGGGACCATAGCAATCAGCCCCAGCATTTT. Its protein is CASRAGDHSNQPQHF.

For this clone: The identical CDR3 is also encoded by other nucleotide sequences in the sample. The chain is built from TRBV9 and TRBJ1-2; D unresolved. The CDR3 sequence is 14 residues long. From germline, CDR1 is SGDLS and CDR2 YYNGEE. V shed 0 bases and J shed 0 bases, with 6 bases lying between them. The DNA of the CDR3 is TGTGCCAGCAGCGTAGGGGCGGCTAACTATGGCTACACCTTC. Protein: CASSVGAANYGYTF.

The rearrangement links TRBV9 to TRBJ2-5; 9 nucleotides agree with TRBD1. J was trimmed by 5 bases and V by 0 bases; bases with no gene match: 5. The germline CDR1 and CDR2 sequences are SGDLS and YYNGEE. The CDR3 is 15 amino acids. CDR3 nucleotide sequence: TGTGCCAGCAGCGTAGGGGACAGGGCAGGGGAGACCCAGTACTTC. It translates to CASSVGDRAGETQYF. The full variable domain, rest sourced from reference TRBV9 and TRBJ2-5, is DSGVTQTPKHLITATGQRVTLRCSPRSGDLSVYWYQQSLDQGLQFLIQYYNGEERAKGNILERFSAQQFPDLHSELNLSSLELGDSALYFCASSVGDRAGETQYFGPGTRLLVL.

This chain connects TRBV5-6 to TRBJ1-3; D is ambiguous. In germline, CDR1 is SGHDT, CDR2 YYEEEE. This CDR3 contains 16 residues. Between the trimmed V and J ends, which lost 4 bases and 0 bases, there was a span of 14 bases. In nucleotides, the CDR3 is TGTGCCAGCAGCCTCGAAGGGCAGCTCTCTGGAAACACCATATATTTT. It yields the protein CASSLEGQLSGNTIYF.

This chain links TRBV10-2 with TRBJ2-4; D perhaps matches TRBD1 (6 bases). Germline assignment: CDR1 WSHSY and CDR2 SAAADI. The CDR3 covers 14 residues. The V end was cut by 0 bases, the J end by 8 bases, with 11 bases between. The CDR3 reads CASSESAGVHIQYF. The CDR3, as DNA: TGCGCCAGCAGTGAGTCTGCAGGGGTCCACATTCAGTACTTC.